This T cell receptor (beta chain) was identified during a study of somatic mutations in cytotoxic T cells in rheumatoid arthritis. Study at large: After diagnosis, patient blood (about 30 ml EDTA) was drawn right away, before any treatment was given. Findings and caveats of the study: The study found no significant difference in CD8+ T-cell clonality between rheumatoid arthritis patients and age-matched healthy controls. In the expanded CD8+ clones, the antigen targets remained unknown.

The V gene end was trimmed by 0 bases and the J gene end by 0 bases; junction bases not matched to a gene: 4. The CDR3 runs 17 residues. The germline gives CDR1 LGHNA, CDR2 YSLEER. Assay used: immunoSEQ multiplex PCR; TCRdb lists only in-frame clones, some missing. Of approximately 14,000 clones detected, over 80% appear once; the ten largest clones hold just under 30%. Note on this clone: Its specificity is not known.

The sequenced material came from CD8+ T cells sorted from blood. The receptor was isolated from an adult with rheumatoid arthritis. The chain uses TRBV4-3 and TRBJ2-3, with 9 positions matching TRBD2. In DNA form, the CDR3 reads TGCGCCAGCAGCCAAGATGGAGCGGGGGGTAGCACAGATACGCAGTATTTT. Its protein is CASSQDGAGGSTDTQYF.